Given below is one T cell receptor beta chain in context. This record comes from a study of T-cell reconstitution after alpha-beta-depleted transplantation in children. V was clipped by 8 bases and J by 2 bases; unmatched bases: 21. The length of the CDR3 is 19 residues. Looked up from germline, CDR1 is SGHDT and CDR2 is YYEEEE. Preparation of the TCRbeta library was carried out with unique molecular identifiers. TCRdb re-called the PCR reads with MiXCR, one entry per CDR3 protein. The sample comprises hundreds of thousands of distinct CDR3 sequences, approximately 8% of which are singletons, and 6.3% rests with the top ten.

J is TRBJ2-3 and V is TRBV5-6; 9 bases fit TRBD2. The sequences come from PBMCs, mostly from graft donor cells, collected 180 days after TCRalphabeta/CD19-depleted stem cell transplant. The TCR originated in a male patient between 10 and 17 years old who had a stem cell transplant for acute lymphoblastic leukemia, so the T cells may come from the graft donor. The CDR3 is CARSPGPSGAGLITDTQYF. The DNA for the CDR3 is TGTGCCAGGAGCCCCGGGCCTAGCGGGGCAGGATTAATCACAGATACGCAGTATTTT. Using reference TRBV5-6 and TRBJ2-3 for the parts outside the CDR3, the full variable domain is DAGVTQSPTHLIKTRGQQVTLRCSPKSGHDTVSWYQQALGQGPQFIFQYYEEEERQRGNFPDRFSGHQFPNYSSELNVNALLLGDSALYLCARSPGPSGAGLITDTQYFGPGTRLTVL.